This T cell receptor (beta chain) was retrieved from a study of shared clonotypes between healthy human individuals. About the research overall: Per-donor plates numbered three CD4 naive, three CD4 memory, two CD8 naive and one CD8 memory.

Germline V lookup: CDR1 LNHNV, CDR2 YYDKDF (reference sequence). The CDR3 spans 12 residues. Between the trimmed V and J ends, which lost 4 bases and 5 bases, there was a span of 8 bases. Among the donors, all were Caucasian adults who lived in Nashville, Tennessee. CD45RA+ naive and CD45RA-negative memory subsets were separated from CD4+ cells. Some clones are missing from TCRdb's copy, which holds only in-frame ones; the method was immunoSEQ multiplex PCR. The sample shows about 2.3 million clones, around 92% of them seen only once. The sequencing input was naive CD4+ T cells from PBMCs. Noted subset: CD45RA+ positively selected. The receptor comes from a man aged 18 to 35 in good health. Some clones in this sample may be carry-over from other donors' samples. V and J are TRBV15 and TRBJ1-1; possible D gene TRBD1, 5 bases. The CDR3 region has the DNA TGTGCCACCAGCAAATGGGGGACTGAAGCTTTCTTT. Translation gives CATSKWGTEAFF.